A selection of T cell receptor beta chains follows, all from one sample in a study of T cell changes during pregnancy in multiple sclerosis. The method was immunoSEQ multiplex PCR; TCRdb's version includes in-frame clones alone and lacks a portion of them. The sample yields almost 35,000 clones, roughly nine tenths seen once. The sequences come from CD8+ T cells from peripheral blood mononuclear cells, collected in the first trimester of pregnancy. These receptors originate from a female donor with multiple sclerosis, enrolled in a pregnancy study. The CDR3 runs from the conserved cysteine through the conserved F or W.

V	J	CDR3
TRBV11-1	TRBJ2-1	CASSLFGGNEQFF
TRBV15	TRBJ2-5	CATSRDLSLAGEETQYF
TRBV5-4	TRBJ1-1	CASSYYTGVNTEAFF
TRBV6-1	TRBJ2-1	CASGGNEQFF
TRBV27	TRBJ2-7	CASAKTGGHYEQYF
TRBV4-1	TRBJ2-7	CASSQGGLAREEQYF
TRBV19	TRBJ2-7	CASSMGQGLAYEQYF
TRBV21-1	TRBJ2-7	CASSPRGSSGRLSYEQYF
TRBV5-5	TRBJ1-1	CASSLWQNTEAFF
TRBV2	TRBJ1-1	CASSSRGFAEAFF
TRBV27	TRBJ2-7	CASSDLSSYEQYF
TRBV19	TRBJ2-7	CATRDRPTYEQYF
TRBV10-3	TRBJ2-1	CAISRLAGGPAIIDEQFF
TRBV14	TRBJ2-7	CASSSGGLGRSGEQYF
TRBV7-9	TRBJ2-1	CASSFLRASGINEQFF
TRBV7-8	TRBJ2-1	CASSPPQDNEQFF
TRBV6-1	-	CASSEVPDGVYEQYF
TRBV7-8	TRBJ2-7	CASSLGGQGHYEQYF
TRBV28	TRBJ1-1	CASSFRRTNEAFF
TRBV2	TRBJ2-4	CASSTINQGALNIQYF
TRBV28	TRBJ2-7	CASRGQGSSYEQYF
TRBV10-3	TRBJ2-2	CAISDKGQTNTGELFF
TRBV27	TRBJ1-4	CASSLGTGYEKLFF
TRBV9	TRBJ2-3	CASSAEGGAAGTSTDTQYF
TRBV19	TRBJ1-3	CASSKNRGRGNTIYF
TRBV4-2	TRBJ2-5	CASSQDVLAGGETQYF
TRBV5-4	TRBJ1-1	CASSWGTGKGPEAFF
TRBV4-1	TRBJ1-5	CASSQEPGGWLQPQHF
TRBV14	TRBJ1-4	CASSQEEGFTGSENEKLFF
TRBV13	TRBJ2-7	CASSAGYEQYF